A single sample gave rise to the 25 T cell receptor beta chains below, sequenced in a study of T cell repertoires in cytomegalovirus infection. A single record per CDR3 protein comes from TCRdb applying MiXCR to the reads. The sample lists roughly 500,000 distinct CDR3 sequences, 25% to 35% occurring once. No antigen has been assigned to these receptors. Sequencing was performed on cultured PBMCs, taken from culture after CMV antigen stimulation. The source is a human donor in good health (CMV status not recorded). Some clones in this sample may be carry-over from other donors' samples.

This clonotype was detected a few times. The chain recombines TRBV29-1 with TRBJ2-3; maybe TRBD1 (5 bases). The CDR3 has 12 residues. Germline V gene sequence: CDR1 SQVTM, CDR2 ANQGSEA. The V end lost 4 bases, the J end lost 8 bases, and 13 bases lay between the germline ends. The DNA for the CDR3 is TGCAGCGTTGCAGTAGGGGTGGGTACGCAGTATTTT. This sequence encodes CSVAVGVGTQYF.

This clonotype was counted once. The V gene is TRBV6-5, the J gene TRBJ2-2; weak D call: TRBD1 (6 bases). The length of the CDR3 is 15 residues. Germline lookup yields CDR1 MNHEY and CDR2 SVGAGI. V shed 10 bases and J shed 5 bases, with 20 bases lying between them. As DNA, the CDR3 is TGTGCCAAAACAAAGAGGGGGAGTACAACCGGGGAGCTGTTTTTT. Translation gives CAKTKRGSTTGELFF.

The V gene is TRBV4-1, the J gene TRBJ2-2, with D maybe TRBD1 (7 bases). The germline V gene has CDR1 MGHRA and CDR2 YSYEKL. The CDR3 consists of 15 residues. The V gene lost 4 bases and the J gene lost 6 bases, with 15 bases spanning the gap. As DNA, the CDR3 is TGCGCCAGCAGCCGTATTCAGGGGGGACCCGGGGAGCTGTTTTTT. Translation: CASSRIQGGPGELFF.

J is TRBJ2-7 and V is TRBV7-2; 7 nucleotides align to TRBD1. The CDR3 runs 15 residues. V dropped 1 base and J dropped 3; count of bases not matched to a gene: 6. Germline V gives CDR1 SGHTA, CDR2 FQGNSA. This CDR3 reads CASSLVGTVNYEQYF. CDR3 in DNA: TGTGCCAGCAGCTTAGTCGGGACAGTCAACTACGAGCAGTACTTC. Variable domain in full (rest from reference TRBV7-2 and TRBJ2-7): GAGVSQSPSNKVTEKGKDVELRCDPISGHTALYWYRQSLGQGLEFLIYFQGNSAPDKSGLPSDRFSAERTGGSVSTLTIQRTQQEDSAVYLCASSLVGTVNYEQYFGPGTRLTVT.

This chain uses TRBV18 with TRBJ1-2, with TRBD1 as a possible D gene (5 bases). The CDR3 runs to 14 residues. Per the germline V gene, CDR1 is KGHSH and CDR2 is LQKENI. Trimming shortened V by 0 bases and J by 8 bases, and 13 bases separated the two germline ends. The CDR3 loop is CASSPPIGAPGYTF. The CDR3 nucleotides are TGTGCCAGCTCACCACCGATCGGGGCGCCCGGCTACACCTTC.

This clonotype was seen repeatedly, ten times or more. The J gene is TRBJ2-5, the V gene TRBV7-2, with 8 nucleotides matching TRBD1. V shed 5 bases and J 4 bases; nucleotides not matched to a gene: 9. Germline CDR1 SGHTA, CDR2 FQGNSA. This CDR3 has 15 residues. CDR3 in DNA: TGTGCCAGCAGCAAAACGACAGGGGTTGGAGAGACCCAGTACTTC. The encoded protein is CASSKTTGVGETQYF.

V is TRBV28 and J is TRBJ2-2; TRBD2 matches at 10 bases. Germline values: CDR1 MDHEN, CDR2 SYDVKM. After removal of 6 bases from V and 2 bases from J, the junction contained 3 bases not matched to a gene. The CDR3 totals 15 residues. CDR3 nucleotide sequence: TGTGCCAGCAGACTAGCGGGGCTAAACACCGGGGAGCTGTTTTTT. Its protein product is CASRLAGLNTGELFF.

This clonotype was seen only a few times. The chain joins TRBV7-2 to TRBJ1-1, with 7 bases aligning to TRBD1. Germline-derived CDR1 and CDR2 are SGHTA and FQGNSA. This CDR3 region has 14 residues. V lost 5 bases and J lost 4; bases outside the gene matches: 7. CDR3 sequence reads: CASSGAGGVTEAFF. CDR3 DNA sequence: TGTGCCAGCAGCGGCGCAGGGGGGGTCACTGAAGCTTTCTTT.

The chain employs TRBV11-3 and TRBJ2-4, with D tentatively TRBD1 (5 bases). Per the germline V gene, CDR1 is SGHNT and CDR2 is YENEEA. Between the trimmed V and J ends, which lost 0 bases and 6 bases, there was a span of 6 bases. The CDR3 contains 13 residues. DNA of the CDR3: TGTGCCAGCAGCTTAGACGACAGAAACATTCAGTACTTC. Protein sequence: CASSLDDRNIQYF.

This clonotype has more than one count but fewer than ten. The chain joins TRBV7-8 to TRBJ2-4, with 9 bases that match TRBD2. Trimming took 3 bases from V and 8 from J; bases not matched to a gene: 11. Germline lookup yields CDR1 SGHVS and CDR2 FQNEAQ. This CDR3 has 16 amino acids. The CDR3 nucleotides are TGTGCCAGCAGCTTCGCCCTAGCGGGAACAGGAGACATTCAGTACTTC. This codes for CASSFALAGTGDIQYF.

V usage is TRBV29-1 and J usage is TRBJ1-5; D unclear. Trimming stripped 6 bases from V and 6 bases from J, with 15 bases between. CDR1 and CDR2 (germline): SQVTM, ANQGSEA. This CDR3 spans 13 amino acids. DNA for the CDR3: TGCAGCGTATCCACGGGAGGGAGTCAGCCCCAGCATTTT. It encodes CSVSTGGSQPQHF.

The chain has TRBV27 and TRBJ2-5; tentative D call: TRBD1 (7 bases). V lost 4 bases, J lost 5 bases, and 17 bases lay in between. The length of the CDR3 is 15 residues. Germline assignment: CDR1 MNHEY and CDR2 SMNVEV (reference sequence). For the CDR3, the DNA is TGTGCCAGCAGTTCGTCACAGGGGAGGTTTGAGACCCAGTACTTC. Its translation is CASSSSQGRFETQYF.

The chain couples TRBV7-2 to TRBJ2-3; D is unresolved. Trimming took 6 bases from V and 3 from J, leaving 16 bases between them. Germline-derived CDR1 and CDR2 are SGHTA and FQGNSA. This CDR3 is built from 15 residues. The DNA of the CDR3 is TGTGCCAGCAGTCTGGGTAATGGGATGACAGATACGCAGTATTTT. It codes for CASSLGNGMTDTQYF.

The chain is built from TRBV24-1 and TRBJ2-1; D is perhaps TRBD2 (6 bases). The CDR3 runs 16 residues. V was trimmed by 0 bases and J by 8 bases, leaving 16 bases between them. Germline loops: CDR1 KGHDR, CDR2 SFDVKD. CDR3 coding DNA: TGTGCCACCAGTGATTTGGGGGGGTCGGCACGCGATGAGCAGTTCTTC. As protein: CATSDLGGSARDEQFF.

The V and J genes are TRBV19 and TRBJ2-2; D is ambiguous. The CDR3 has 17 residues. V shed 1 base and J shed 4 bases, with 16 bases lying between them. Germline V gives CDR1 LNHDA, CDR2 SQIVND (reference sequence). CDR3 loop: CASSIANLLGPTGELFF. The CDR3 DNA is TGTGCCAGTAGTATAGCTAATCTTTTAGGGCCCACCGGGGAGCTGTTTTTT.

J is TRBJ1-1 and V is TRBV28, with D unclear. Trimming left V 2 bases short and J 1 base short, with 8 bases between. The CDR3 runs 14 residues. Looked up from germline, CDR1 is MDHEN and CDR2 is SYDVKM. The CDR3 sequence is CASSLIAGNTEAFF. The CDR3 DNA is TGTGCCAGCAGTTTAATAGCAGGGAACACTGAAGCTTTCTTT.

This clonotype was picked up many times. This chain joins TRBV12-3 or TRBV12-4 and TRBJ1-1, with a possible D match to TRBD1 (6 bases). The V gene lost 4 bases and the J gene lost 1 base, with 7 bases spanning the gap. The CDR3 is made up of 13 amino acids. The CDR3 DNA reads TGTGCCAGCAGTTCCAGGGGGAACACTGAAGCTTTCTTT. It translates to CASSSRGNTEAFF.

On this clonotype: This may come from a read error, since a much larger clone is one base off. The chain uses TRBV7-8 and TRBJ2-3, with a weak D call TRBD1 (6 bases). Germline V lookup: CDR1 SGHVS, CDR2 FQNEAQ. The V end was cut by 4 bases, the J end by 4 bases, with 6 bases between. The CDR3 has 12 amino acids. The CDR3 loop is CASSYRADTQYF. CDR3 coding DNA: TGTGCCAGCAGCTACAGGGCAGATACGCAGTATTTT.

This clonotype was seen a handful of times. This chain uses TRBV19 with TRBJ2-1; 14 bases are a match to TRBD2. The CDR3 sequence is 17 residues long. V shed 5 bases and J 7 bases; nucleotides not matched to a gene: 10. Germline V CDR1 and CDR2: LNHDA, SQIVND (reference sequence). CDR3 loop: CASSANRTSGRKNEQFF. The CDR3 nucleotides read TGTGCCAGTAGTGCCAATCGGACTAGCGGGAGGAAGAATGAGCAGTTCTTC. The full variable domain, completed using reference TRBV19 and TRBJ2-1, is DGGITQSPKYLFRKEGQNVTLSCEQNLNHDAMYWYRQDPGQGLRLIYYSQIVNDFQKGDIAEGYSVSREKKESFPLTVTSAQKNPTAFYLCASSANRTSGRKNEQFFGPGTRLTVL.

The table lists this clonotype with many counts. CDR3 nucleotide sequence: TGTGCCAGCCTTGGGGGGCCCTGGGCTGGCTACACCTTC. Translated, it gives CASLGGPWAGYTF. The V gene is TRBV28, the J gene TRBJ1-2; D might be TRBD1 (6 bases). V shed 8 bases and J shed 7 bases, with 17 bases lying between them. The CDR3 is made up of 13 amino acids. Germline CDR1 is MDHEN and CDR2 is SYDVKM.

V gene TRBV7-9 combines with J gene TRBJ2-7, with 7 bases that match TRBD2. The CDR3 runs to 14 residues. V dropped 4 bases and J dropped 6; count of bases not matched to a gene: 9. Germline V lookup: CDR1 SEHNR, CDR2 FQNEAQ (reference sequence). The CDR3 spells CASSSLGRAGEQYF. As DNA, the CDR3 is TGTGCCAGCAGCTCCCTTGGGAGGGCGGGCGAGCAGTACTTC.

This clonotype showed up just a few times. The V and J genes are TRBV27 and TRBJ2-7; D may be TRBD1 (7 bases). Looked up from germline, CDR1 is MNHEY and CDR2 is SMNVEV (reference sequence). The CDR3 spans 15 residues. Trimming took off 5 bases at V and 0 bases at J, with 14 bases between the two ends. CDR3 sequence reads: CASSPRRGDSYEQYV. The CDR3 DNA reads as TGTGCCAGCAGTCCCCGCAGGGGGGACTCCTACGAGCAGTACGTC.

This chain's CDR3 is CASRQASNTGELFF. In DNA, the CDR3 is TGTGCCAGTCGGCAAGCCTCGAACACCGGGGAGCTGTTTTTT. The chain has TRBV19 and TRBJ2-2; D unclear. CDR1 is LNHDA and CDR2 is SQIVND in the germline V gene (reference sequence). CDR3 size: 14 residues. V was shortened by 8 bases and J by 0 bases, with 10 bases between the two germline ends.

The chain carries TRBV7-2 and TRBJ2-3; 15 bases map to TRBD2. Germline loops: CDR1 SGHTA, CDR2 FQGNSA. The CDR3 sequence is 17 residues long. Germline trimming cut 4 bases from V and 4 bases from J; bases unmatched to any gene: 6. CDR3 region: CASSSRTSGREADTQYF. For the CDR3, the DNA is TGTGCCAGCAGCTCTCGGACTAGCGGGAGGGAAGCAGATACGCAGTATTTT.

Comment on this clonotype: Because it lacks the conserved phenylalanine or tryptophan at the end, this CDR3 is likely a read error. The chain has TRBV30 and TRBJ2-1; a possible D gene is TRBD1 (5 bases). CDR1 is GTSNPN and CDR2 is SVGIG in the germline V gene (reference sequence). The CDR3 runs 14 residues. Trimming took off 5 bases at V and 6 bases at J, with 17 bases between the two ends. This CDR3 is CAWARADLGNEQFC. The CDR3 nucleotides read TGTGCCTGGGCCAGGGCGGATTTGGGCAATGAGCAGTTCTGC.